The rows below give T cell receptor beta chains drawn from one sample of a study of T cell responses to AZD1222 COVID-19 vaccine. Only in-frame clones appear in the TCRdb table, and some are missing; sequencing was by immunoSEQ multiplex PCR. The sample holds over 100,000 clones, roughly 89% seen once. The source material was peripheral blood, sampled on day 0 of AZD1222 vaccination. These receptors originate from an adult in good health. CDR3s leave out the opening cysteine and the closing phenylalanine or tryptophan.

V	J	CDR3
TRBV29-1	TRBJ1-1	SGDRSQTAF
TRBV28	TRBJ1-2	ASSLEGYGYT
TRBV5-3	TRBJ2-7	ARSRVGESLLYEQY
TRBV6-2/TRBV6-3	TRBJ2-7	ASSTLRDSSYEQY
TRBV5-1	TRBJ1-1	ASSIDGYRGTEAF
TRBV11-3	TRBJ2-4	ASSLRSGTGKNIQY
TRBV3-1/TRBV3-2	TRBJ2-2	ASTLARSTGELF
TRBV6-5	TRBJ1-3	ASSYSAGSGNTIY
TRBV6-2/TRBV6-3	TRBJ1-6	ASCLGGTPLH
TRBV28	TRBJ2-5	ASSSGTTFRETQY
TRBV28	TRBJ1-2	ASSLEGYGYT
TRBV11-3	TRBJ1-1	ASSLGRQGANTEAF
TRBV20-1	TRBJ1-4	SASSFEHRNEKLF
TRBV9	TRBJ2-1	ASSHLDSGGKNEQF
TRBV19	TRBJ1-2	ASRDSGYT
TRBV7-2	TRBJ2-5	ASSVDRGQETQY
TRBV28	TRBJ1-2	ASTSWDSRRTTQPGYT
TRBV7-3	TRBJ2-5	ASSPTAQSETQY
TRBV19	TRBJ2-5	ASSIKGIETQY
TRBV2	TRBJ2-2	ASNLSGENGELF
TRBV18	TRBJ1-3	ASSPDFGAGGNTIY
TRBV6-5	TRBJ1-5	ASSYGGSNQPQH
TRBV9	TRBJ2-1	ASSVRDRGSNEQF
TRBV29-1	TRBJ1-1	SDRLNMNTEAF
TRBV3-1/TRBV3-2	TRBJ2-2	ASSPLGLAGGPGELF
TRBV3-1/TRBV3-2	TRBJ2-4	ASSTDREAKNIQY
TRBV14	TRBJ2-7	ASSQTRQVYEQY
TRBV19	TRBJ1-4	ASSSRGTGEEKLF
TRBV9	TRBJ1-1	ASSVAGWGTEAF
TRBV18	TRBJ1-4	ASSPGQINEKLF
TRBV7-3	TRBJ2-2	ASSRDFNTGELF
TRBV4-1	TRBJ2-2	ASSHEVWAGTNTGELF
TRBV18	TRBJ2-2	ASSGDKANTGELF
TRBV5-4	TRBJ2-7	ASTELAGGHEQY
TRBV29-1	TRBJ2-7	SVVGQDEQY
TRBV28	TRBJ1-2	ASSLPTGADVGYT
TRBV5-6	TRBJ2-7	ASSLGGDSYEQY
TRBV21-1	TRBJ2-7	ASSKDRGRTYEQY
TRBV7-4	TRBJ2-2	ASTMGGGPRERSTGELF
TRBV13	TRBJ1-1	ASSFINPSRGNTEAF
TRBV29-1	TRBJ1-1	SVDNGAEAF
TRBV12-3/TRBV12-4	TRBJ1-2	ASSFGGEVGT
TRBV29-1	TRBJ1-2	SASSGQLYGYT
TRBV18	TRBJ1-1	ASSPTTGQGTEAF
TRBV6-4	TRBJ2-2	ASSPRRESTGELF
TRBV5-1	TRBJ2-6	ASSLGGAAPGANVLT